The T cell receptor beta chain under discussion was sequenced for a study of blood T cell repertoires in COVID-19. Looking at the study overall: Material from acute and convalescent COVID-19 was sourced from the United States, Italy and Spain. In each case, the material was cDNA or gDNA derived from T cells, B-cell-depleted T cells, or PBMCs.

The V gene end was trimmed by 6 bases and the J gene end by 8 bases; junction bases not matched to a gene: 5. This CDR3 region has 13 residues. Germline CDR1 and CDR2: MNHEY and SVGAGI. Authors' data handling: Counts of nucleated cells, estimated from reference gene primer amplification, were obtained. TCRdb keeps only in-frame clones here, not all; method: immunoSEQ multiplex PCR. The DNA was the basis for D and trimming; V, J and clone size are from that table. The data hold about 39,000 clones, with 87% observed a single time. This sequence joins TRBV6-5 and TRBJ1-4; 8 bases are shared with TRBD1. Specimen: peripheral blood. The TCR comes from a man aged 45 to 65 with active or convalescent COVID-19. As DNA, the CDR3 is TGTGCCAGCAGAGGACAGGGATACGAAAAACTGTTTTTT. Its protein is CASRGQGYEKLFF.